This T cell receptor (beta chain) was found in a study of CD8+ T cells in alopecia areata. Study information: Treatment ran 6 to 18 months, with 6 months of follow-up afterward.

On this clone: Its target is unknown.

Germline V gene sequence: CDR1 SNHLY, CDR2 FYNNEI. CDR3 size: 15 residues. Trimming removed 8 bases from V and 4 bases from J, with 19 bases in between. cDNA serving as the sequencing template came from extracted, reverse transcribed RNA. The protocol was immunoSEQ multiplex PCR, while the TCRdb copy is restricted to in-frame clones and leaves out a portion. Here the sample spans approximately 180,000 clones, 63% being singletons. Notes on the study in general: In scalp samples, resident alphabeta T cells of normal skin are also sequenced. Mouse data revealed clearer TCR sharing than patient data did, a gap possibly tied to HLA.

This rearrangement joins TRBV2 to TRBJ2-3, with a weak D call TRBD2 (6 bases). This receptor was obtained from a human donor with alopecia areata. This sample comprised CD4+ T cells sorted from blood, obtained at week 0. The CDR3 DNA follows: TGTGCCAGCGTCCGTATCCTCCGGGACTCAGATACGCAGTATTTT. This gives the protein CASVRILRDSDTQYF.